These T cell receptor beta chains were read from a single sample in a study of control samples from healthy donors and cancer patients. Profiling relied on immunoSEQ multiplex PCR, and the TCRdb table lists in-frame clones only, not all of them. This sample carries approximately 150,000 clones, about 90% of them seen once, and the ten largest clones take about 1.7%. The material sequenced was blood. These receptors were collected from a man younger than 30 in good health. Each CDR3 is given with its conserved first and last residue. Fields, in order: CDR3 protein, CDR3 DNA, D gene, clone size, V gene, J gene. The D gene is left open where the match is weak. Where a row states a size, it is once, few, many or the class of an expanded clone; other rows omit it.

CASSPSSGLQETQYF,TGTGCCAGCAGCCCCTCCAGCGGATTGCAAGAGACCCAGTACTTC,.,.,TRBV4-2,TRBJ2-5
CASSISRTGNTDTQYF,TGTGCCAGCTCGATTTCAAGGACAGGGAACACAGATACGCAGTATTTT,TRBD1,.,TRBV18,TRBJ2-3
CASSLGGSYEQYF,TGTGCCAGCAGTCTCGGCGGATCCTACGAGCAGTACTTC,.,.,TRBV6-5,TRBJ2-7
CASSLWGTSGNTGELFF,TGTGCCAGCAGTTTATGGGGGACTAGCGGCAACACCGGGGAGCTGTTTTTT,TRBD2,.,TRBV27,TRBJ2-2
CASGLGGPGREQYF,TGTGCCAGCGGTTTAGGAGGACCGGGTCGGGAGCAGTACTTC,.,.,TRBV28,TRBJ2-7
CASRRTAGDYGYTF,TGTGCCAGCAGACGGACTGCGGGGGACTATGGCTACACCTTC,.,.,TRBV28,TRBJ1-2
CASIDSGQGFVTGELFF,TGTGCCAGCATCGACTCGGGACAGGGGTTTGTCACCGGGGAGCTGTTTTTT,TRBD1,once,TRBV5-5,TRBJ2-2
CASSKGDYLYGYTF,TGTGCCAGCAGCAAGGGGGATTACCTCTATGGCTACACCTTC,.,.,TRBV21-1,TRBJ1-2
CASSLGLAGGQYEQYF,TGTGCCAGCAGCTTAGGCCTAGCGGGGGGGCAGTACGAGCAGTACTTC,TRBD2,.,TRBV7-9,TRBJ2-7
CASSLRRRHGEDRVDYGYTF,TGTGCCAGCAGCCTCCGTCGGCGCCATGGAGAGGACAGGGTAGATTATGGCTACACCTTC,TRBD1,.,TRBV3-1/TRBV3-2,TRBJ1-2